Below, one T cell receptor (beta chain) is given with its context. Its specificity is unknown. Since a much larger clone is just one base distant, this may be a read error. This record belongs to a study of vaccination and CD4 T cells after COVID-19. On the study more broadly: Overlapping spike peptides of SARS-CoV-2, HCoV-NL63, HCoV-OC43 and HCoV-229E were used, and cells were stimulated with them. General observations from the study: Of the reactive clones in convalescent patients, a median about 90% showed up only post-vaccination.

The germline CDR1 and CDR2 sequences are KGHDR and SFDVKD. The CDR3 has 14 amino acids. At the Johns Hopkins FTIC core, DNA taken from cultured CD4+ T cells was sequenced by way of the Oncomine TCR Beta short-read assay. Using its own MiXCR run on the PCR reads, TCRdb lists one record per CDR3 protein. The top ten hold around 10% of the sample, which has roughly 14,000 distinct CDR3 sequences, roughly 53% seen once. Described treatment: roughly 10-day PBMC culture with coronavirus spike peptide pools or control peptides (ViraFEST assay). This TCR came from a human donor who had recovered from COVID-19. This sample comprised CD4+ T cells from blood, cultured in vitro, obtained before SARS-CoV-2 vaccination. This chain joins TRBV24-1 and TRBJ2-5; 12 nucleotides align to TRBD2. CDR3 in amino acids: CATSGTSGKETRYF. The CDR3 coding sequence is TGTGCCACCAGTGGGACTAGCGGGAAAGAGACCCGGTACTTC.